Below are 10 T cell receptor beta chains sequenced from a single sample in a study of T-cell memory formation after mild COVID-19. TCRdb recomputed calls from the 5' RACE reads with MiXCR, one row per CDR3 protein. Of roughly 350,000 distinct CDR3 sequences listed, roughly 21% are singletons. Sequencing was performed on PBMCs or a T cell subset sorted from them (not recorded which). All receptors come from an adult woman who had mild COVID-19 (a few samples of this study predate the infection). Cell type and time point are not known.

This sequence joins TRBV6-2 or TRBV6-3 and TRBJ2-1, with 11 bases matching TRBD2. Trimming took 2 bases from V and 8 from J; bases not matched to a gene: 5. CDR1 and CDR2 from the germline V gene are MNHEY and SVGEGT. This CDR3 has 15 residues. The CDR3 sequence is CASSYTTSGSYEQFF. CDR3 bases: TGTGCCAGCAGTTACACTACTAGCGGGAGTTATGAGCAGTTCTTC.

The CDR3 loop is CASSLAGFGLTFTGELFF. CDR3 in DNA: TGCGCCAGCAGCTTGGCCGGGTTCGGTCTAACCTTCACCGGGGAGCTGTTTTTT. V gene TRBV5-1 combines with J gene TRBJ2-2; D call uncertain. Trimming left V 0 bases short and J 4 bases short, with 19 bases between. CDR3 length equals 18 residues. Per germline, CDR1 SGHRS and CDR2 YFSETQ.

This rearrangement joins TRBV7-2 to TRBJ1-1; D perhaps matches TRBD1 (5 bases). Germline V lookup: CDR1 SGHTA, CDR2 FQGNSA. Trimming removed 5 bases from V and 7 bases from J, with 11 bases in between. This CDR3 contains 12 residues. As DNA, the CDR3 is TGTGCCAGCAGCCCGGGGGGGGTTGAAGCTTTCTTT. Encoded protein: CASSPGGVEAFF.

V usage is TRBV12-3 or TRBV12-4 and J usage is TRBJ1-2; maybe TRBD1 (5 bases). The CDR3 is 14 amino acids. Trimming stripped 1 base from V and 2 bases from J, with 8 bases between. This CDR3 is CASSLGQNNYGYTF. The CDR3 DNA reads as TGTGCCAGCAGTTTAGGACAGAACAACTATGGCTACACCTTC.

The chain uses TRBV12-3 or TRBV12-4 and TRBJ2-7; D uncertain. With 4 bases removed from V and 3 bases from J, the gap between germline ends came to 16 bases. The CDR3 covers 15 residues. The CDR3 DNA follows: TGTGCCAGCAGTTCCCATGTGGCTAGATTCTACGAGCAGTACTTC. It specifies CASSSHVARFYEQYF.

Here the CDR3 DNA reads TGCAGTGCTAGGGAGGTCTCTTGGCAGGGTGTCGCTGAAGCTTTCTTT. Its translation is CSAREVSWQGVAEAFF. This chain links TRBV20-1 with TRBJ1-1; D may be TRBD1 (5 bases). Germline-derived CDR1 and CDR2 are DFQATT and SNEGSKA (reference sequence). Trimming cost V 3 bases and J 6 bases, with 23 bases left between them. The CDR3 totals 16 residues.

J is TRBJ2-1 and V is TRBV6-4, with D perhaps being TRBD1 or TRBD2 (6 bases each). The CDR3 is 16 residues long. The germline V gene encodes CDR1 MRHNA and CDR2 SNTAGT. Trimming left V 6 bases short and J 2 bases short, with 17 bases between. This CDR3 reads CASSPGAGLAYNEQFF. CDR3 DNA sequence: TGTGCCAGCAGCCCAGGGGCGGGACTGGCCTACAATGAGCAGTTCTTC.

The rearrangement links TRBV30 to TRBJ2-7, with D hard to call. CDR1 GTSNPN and CDR2 SVGIG come from the germline V gene (reference sequence). The ends were cut back, 8 bases at V and 3 bases at J, with 17 bases in the middle. The CDR3 sequence is 13 residues long. In nucleotides, the CDR3 is TGTGCCCTCAGTTTCGGGCTGGACTACGAGCAGTACTTC. Translating gives CALSFGLDYEQYF.

The table lists this clonotype with a few counts. V usage is TRBV7-9 and J usage is TRBJ2-6; TRBD1 might be the D (5 bases). The CDR3 runs to 17 residues. The V and J ends lost 5 bases and 2 bases respectively, with 16 bases between them. Germline V CDR1 and CDR2: SEHNR, FQNEAQ (reference sequence). The CDR3, as DNA: TGTGCCAGCAGCCCCCCTGGGGCCTTGACTGGGGCCAACGTCCTGACTTTC. Amino acid sequence: CASSPPGALTGANVLTF.

The gene calls are TRBV25-1 and TRBJ1-4; D unclear. The germline V gene encodes CDR1 MGHDK and CDR2 SYGVNS. Trimming pared 4 bases from V and 7 bases from J, leaving 4 bases between. The CDR3 length is 11 residues. DNA for the CDR3: TGTGCCAGCAGTGCGATTGAAAAACTGTTTTTT. Amino acid sequence: CASSAIEKLFF.